This T cell receptor (beta chain) was sequenced in a study of T-cell memory formation after mild COVID-19. Whole-study context: The study found TCR clusters largely donor specific.

CDR3 length equals 12 residues. V was clipped by 8 bases and J by 10 bases, with 15 bases between them. Germline V gene data show CDR1 as MNHEY and CDR2 as SVGEGT. Whole-study findings and limits: Several responding clones turned up in pre-infection memory, indicating that cross-reactive memory may have taken part. Mainly in CM and EM were contracting CD4+ clones; CD8+ were in EMRA. CD4/CD8 balance held among clones contracting day 15 to 85, and later expanders leaned CD4+.

This clonotype turned up a few times. Its antigen remains unidentified. MiXCR was run by TCRdb on the 5' RACE reads, yielding one entry per CDR3 protein. The table has about 320,000 distinct CDR3 sequences, about 13% seen once. The genes are TRBV6-2 or TRBV6-3 and TRBJ2-1, with a tentative D call TRBD2 (5 bases). What was sequenced was PBMCs or a T cell subset sorted from them (not recorded which). The sequence came from a man between 18 and 35 years old who had mild COVID-19 (a few samples of this study predate the infection). Cell type and time point are not known. CDR3 sequence reads: CASRQASREQFF. CDR3 nucleotides: TGTGCCAGCCGTCAGGCTAGCAGGGAGCAGTTCTTC.